This entry lists 13 T cell receptor beta chains sequenced from one sample in a study of shared clonotypes between healthy human individuals. Here immunoSEQ multiplex PCR was the method, and the copy in TCRdb shows in-frame clones only, minus some. The repertoire holds millions of clones, with over 85% as singletons. Input material: naive CD4+ T cells sorted from blood. Described subset: CD45RA+ positively selected. The receptors derive from a young man in good health.

The chain recombines TRBV6-4 with TRBJ2-3, with 9 nucleotides matching TRBD2. Germline trimming cut 0 bases from V and 6 bases from J; bases unmatched to any gene: 7. CDR1 is MRHNA, CDR2 SNTAGT, per germline. CDR3 size: 16 residues. The chain's CDR3 is CASSDSILAGRDTQYF. CDR3 nucleotide sequence: TGTGCCAGCAGTGACTCGATCCTAGCGGGAAGGGATACGCAGTATTTT.

The V gene is TRBV2, the J gene TRBJ2-3; no firm D call. V was shortened by 10 bases and J by 5 bases, with 13 bases between the two germline ends. CDR3 size: 12 residues. CDR1 SNHLY and CDR2 FYNNEI come from the germline V gene. The CDR3 DNA is TGTGCCACCTCCCCCGGCGTAGATACGCAGTATTTT. It codes for CATSPGVDTQYF.

This rearrangement joins TRBV6-5 to TRBJ2-2; unclear D gene. The V and J ends lost 2 bases and 5 bases respectively, with 3 bases between them. The CDR3 contains 12 residues. Per the germline V gene, CDR1 is MNHEY and CDR2 is SVGAGI. CDR3 sequence (DNA): TGTGCCAGCAGTTACCAGACCGGGGAGCTGTTTTTT. Translated: CASSYQTGELFF.

The chain recombines TRBV29-1 with TRBJ1-3; D perhaps matches TRBD1 (5 bases). Germline CDR1 and CDR2: SQVTM and ANQGSEA. The germline V and J ends were trimmed by 1 base and 0 bases, with 10 bases remaining between them. CDR3 size: 15 residues. Written as DNA, the CDR3 is TGCAGCGTTGAAGGGGGACGGGGCTCTGGAAACACCATATATTTT. This codes for CSVEGGRGSGNTIYF. The entire variable domain, with the rest obtained from reference TRBV29-1 and TRBJ1-3, is as follows: SAVISQKPSRDICQRGTSLTIQCQVDSQVTMMFWYRQQPGQSLTLIATANQGSEATYESGFVIDKFPISRPNLTFSTLTVSNMSPEDSSIYLCSVEGGRGSGNTIYFGEGSWLTVV.

V gene TRBV27 combines with J gene TRBJ1-4; TRBD1 might be the D (5 bases). In germline, CDR1 is MNHEY, CDR2 SMNVEV (reference sequence). Deletions cut 6 bases from V and 1 base from J, with 18 bases between. The CDR3 covers 17 residues. This chain's CDR3 is CASRRGKGGGTNEKLFF. In nucleotides, the CDR3 is TGTGCCAGCAGGAGGGGTAAGGGTGGAGGAACTAATGAAAAACTGTTTTTT.

This chain links TRBV10-1 with TRBJ2-5; 11 bases match TRBD1. The end of the DNA fits TRBJ2-7 better, so the J call may be wrong. The CDR3 contains 14 residues. Germline V gives CDR1 WNHNN, CDR2 SYGVQD (reference sequence). The CDR3 spells CARIQPGQGDEQYF. CDR3 nucleotide sequence: TGCGCCAGGATCCAACCGGGACAGGGGGACGAGCAGTACTTC.

The chain combines TRBV2 with TRBJ1-5; no clear D gene. This CDR3 is built from 13 residues. Germline V gene sequence: CDR1 SNHLY, CDR2 FYNNEI. Trimming left V 7 bases short and J 5 bases short, with 12 bases between. The CDR3 spells CASTPSLYQPQHF. CDR3 bases: TGTGCCAGCACCCCGAGTCTTTATCAGCCCCAGCATTTT.

J is TRBJ2-3 and V is TRBV5-1; 7 bases map to TRBD1. This CDR3 is 15 amino acids long. The germline V gene has CDR1 SGHRS and CDR2 YFSETQ. V lost 0 bases, J lost 3 bases, and 4 bases stayed unmatched. The CDR3 region is CASSLATGTTDTQYF. CDR3 DNA sequence: TGCGCCAGCAGCTTGGCGACAGGGACGACAGATACGCAGTATTTT.

Regarding this clone: Different DNA sequences within this sample yield the same CDR3. This rearrangement joins TRBV7-8 to TRBJ1-1; the match to TRBD1 covers 7 bases. There are 14 residues in the CDR3. Per germline, CDR1 SGHVS and CDR2 FQNEAQ. With 5 bases clipped from V and 1 base from J, the junction kept 4 bases outside the gene matches. CDR3 residues: CASSLGTANTEAFF. CDR3 bases: TGTGCCAGCAGCCTCGGGACAGCGAACACTGAAGCTTTCTTT.

This sequence joins TRBV7-9 and TRBJ1-3; 10 bases are shared with TRBD1. In germline, CDR1 is SEHNR, CDR2 FQNEAQ (reference sequence). J gave up 1 base and V 5 bases, and 5 bases lay outside the gene matches. This CDR3 has 16 amino acids. CDR3 nucleotide sequence: TGTGCCAGCAGCATCGACAGGGGGCTATCTGGAAACACCATATATTTT. Amino acids: CASSIDRGLSGNTIYF.

The chain employs TRBV7-9 and TRBJ2-1; D is unclear. V gave up 2 bases and J gave up 4 bases, with 3 bases separating them. This CDR3 has 12 residues. Germline CDR1 and CDR2: SEHNR and FQNEAQ (reference sequence). CDR3 DNA: TGTGCCAGCAGCTTACAATACAATGAGCAGTTCTTC. Translation: CASSLQYNEQFF.

The rearrangement uses TRBV19 and TRBJ2-3; the D is unclear. Trimming shortened V by 3 bases and J by 7 bases, and 11 bases separated the two germline ends. This CDR3 contains 13 residues. The germline gives CDR1 LNHDA, CDR2 SQIVND (reference sequence). CDR3 DNA: TGTGCCAGTAGTATGAGAACTTCCAATACGCAGTATTTT. Its protein is CASSMRTSNTQYF.

DNA of the CDR3: TGTGCCAGCAGTAGGACAGGGGGGACAGATACGCAGTATTTT. Amino acids: CASSRTGGTDTQYF. The rearrangement links TRBV6-4 to TRBJ2-3, with 10 bases lining up with TRBD1. CDR1 MRHNA and CDR2 SNTAGT come from the germline V gene. Unmatched junction bases numbered 2, after V lost 5 bases and J lost 3 bases. This CDR3 comprises 14 residues.